The 32 T cell receptor beta chains presented below share a single source sample, sequenced in a study of T cells in Graves' hyperthyroidism and ophthalmopathy. TCR beta CDR3 regions were amplified from RNA. An initial round of RT-PCR targeting the TCR CDR3 relied on the HTBI primer set. TCRdb analysed the multiplex PCR reads with MiXCR anew, one entry per CDR3 protein. The sample shows about 640,000 distinct CDR3 sequences, about 14% of them seen only once. The sample consisted of blood. The receptor set was obtained from a woman aged 50 to 60 with Graves' ophthalmopathy.

This clonotype has a single count. Given a much more abundant clone one base away, this may be a read error. The rearrangement links TRBV7-9 to TRBJ2-1; TRBD2 agrees at 10 bases. The germline CDR1 and CDR2 sequences are SEHNR and FQNEAQ (reference sequence). The CDR3 has 14 amino acids. V lost 3 bases, J lost 10 bases, and 6 bases stayed unmatched. The CDR3 DNA follows: TGTGCCAGCAGCTTCGAGCGGGGGGGCTACGAGCAGTTCTTC. Residues: CASSFERGGYEQFF.

This clonotype was found many times. The V call is TRBV18, the J call TRBJ2-7; D is perhaps TRBD2 (6 bases). The CDR3 covers 16 residues. V lost 0 bases to trimming and J lost 6 bases, with 18 bases between them. Germline V gene lookup returns CDR1 KGHSH and CDR2 LQKENI. CDR3 coding DNA: TGTGCCAGCTCACCACCCCTAGCGATAAGTTCGGCCGAGCAGTACTTC. Translated, it gives CASSPPLAISSAEQYF.

The chain carries TRBV20-1 and TRBJ1-1; 7 nucleotides line up with TRBD1. Trimming removed 2 bases from V and 4 bases from J; junction bases left unmatched: 10. This CDR3 is 15 amino acids long. Germline V CDR1 and CDR2: DFQATT, SNEGSKA (reference sequence). The CDR3 sequence: CSARPSRDRGTEAFF. The CDR3 DNA sequence: TGCAGTGCTAGACCGTCCCGGGACAGAGGCACTGAAGCTTTCTTT.

The rearrangement uses TRBV24-1 and TRBJ2-5; D not resolved. The germline V and J ends were trimmed by 3 bases and 5 bases, with 12 bases remaining between them. The CDR3 contains 14 residues. Per the germline V gene, CDR1 is KGHDR and CDR2 is SFDVKD. Here the CDR3 reads CATSDSLTRETQYF. For the CDR3, the DNA is TGTGCCACCAGTGATAGTCTGACCCGGGAGACCCAGTACTTC.

V usage is TRBV5-8 and J usage is TRBJ1-2; no clear D. V gave up 6 bases and J gave up 8 bases, with 17 bases separating them. This CDR3 spans 13 amino acids. The germline CDR1 and CDR2 sequences are SGHTS and YDEGEE. The CDR3 sequence: CASKTSNHGGYTF. CDR3 DNA: TGTGCCAGCAAAACGTCCAATCATGGAGGCTACACCTTC.

This clonotype occurred many times. The V gene is TRBV11-2, the J gene TRBJ2-7; unclear D gene. Per germline, CDR1 SGHAT and CDR2 FQNNGV. The V and J ends lost 2 bases and 0 bases respectively, with 26 bases between them. The CDR3 totals 20 residues. The chain's CDR3 is CASSLYQPPQKDGRSYEQYF. The CDR3 DNA reads TGTGCCAGCAGCTTATACCAACCGCCCCAGAAGGACGGCCGCTCCTACGAGCAGTACTTC.

In its sample, this clonotype was seen a few times. J is TRBJ1-2 and V is TRBV12-3 or TRBV12-4, with a possible D match to TRBD1 (5 bases). Trimming took 3 bases from V and 8 from J, leaving 16 bases between them. CDR3 length equals 14 residues. This chain's CDR3 is CASSFRWDSRGYTF. The CDR3, as DNA: TGTGCCAGCAGTTTTAGGTGGGACTCCCGAGGCTACACCTTC.

This clonotype was seen ten or more times. This chain connects TRBV28 to TRBJ1-1; TRBD1 might be the D (6 bases). The CDR3 runs to 14 residues. V gave up 1 base and J gave up 1 base, with 7 bases separating them. Germline CDR1 MDHEN, CDR2 SYDVKM. The CDR3 DNA reads TGTGCCAGCAGTTTATTGGACAGGAACACTGAAGCTTTCTTT. The encoded protein is CASSLLDRNTEAFF.

The chain employs TRBV25-1 and TRBJ1-2, with D possibly matching TRBD1 (5 bases). Looked up from germline, CDR1 is MGHDK and CDR2 is SYGVNS. V lost 6 bases and J 2 bases, leaving 16 bases between the germline ends. CDR3 length: 15 amino acids. The CDR3 reads CASRGYGGTNYGYTF. In DNA, the CDR3 is TGTGCCAGCAGAGGATACGGGGGGACGAACTATGGCTACACCTTC.

This clonotype was recorded many times. The CDR3 region is CASSVQGDDTQYF. Here the CDR3 DNA reads TGTGCCAGCAGTGTACAGGGGGACGATACGCAGTATTTT. The chain couples TRBV6-1 to TRBJ2-3, with 8 nucleotides matching TRBD1. This CDR3 has 13 amino acids. Per the germline V gene, CDR1 is MNHNS and CDR2 is SASEGT. J lost 6 bases, V lost 4 bases, and 3 bases had no gene match.

The table lists this clonotype with many counts. The chain combines TRBV30 with TRBJ1-5; no firm D call. Trimming shortened V by 3 bases and J by 6 bases, and 12 bases separated the two germline ends. The CDR3 runs to 13 residues. CDR1 and CDR2 (germline): GTSNPN, SVGIG (reference sequence). CDR3 nucleotide sequence: TGTGCCTGGAGCCGGACGTCAGGTCAGCCCCAGCATTTT. This encodes CAWSRTSGQPQHF.

In this sample, this clonotype turned up a few times. The chain couples TRBV6-1 to TRBJ1-2; D not resolved. The germline V gene has CDR1 MNHNS and CDR2 SASEGT. Trimming shortened V by 7 bases and J by 6 bases, and 12 bases separated the two germline ends. The CDR3 runs to 12 residues. The CDR3 bases are TGTGCCAGCACTAGAGTGTTTGATGGCTACACCTTC. It is translated as CASTRVFDGYTF.

The chain has TRBV29-1 and TRBJ1-2; 12 bases match TRBD1. This CDR3 is built from 16 residues. Losses at the gene ends were 0 bases for V and 8 bases for J; bases not matched to a gene: 10. Germline-derived CDR1 and CDR2 are SQVTM and ANQGSEA. The CDR3 nucleotides are TGCAGCGTTGAAGAGTTACCGGGACAGGGGGCGTGGGGCTACACCTTC. This gives the protein CSVEELPGQGAWGYTF. The complete variable domain, with remaining parts taken from reference TRBV29-1 and TRBJ1-2, reads SAVISQKPSRDICQRGTSLTIQCQVDSQVTMMFWYRQQPGQSLTLIATANQGSEATYESGFVIDKFPISRPNLTFSTLTVSNMSPEDSSIYLCSVEELPGQGAWGYTFGSGTRLTVV.

This clonotype was detected many times. V gene TRBV28 combines with J gene TRBJ2-2; possible D gene TRBD1, 5 bases. Germline CDR1 reads MDHEN; CDR2 reads SYDVKM. The CDR3 has 15 residues. Trimming pared 2 bases from V and 4 bases from J, leaving 11 bases between. The CDR3 DNA is TGTGCCAGCAGTTTAATAGGGGTCGGCACCGGGGAGCTGTTTTTT. Translation gives CASSLIGVGTGELFF.

This clonotype has a count of ten or more. The chain recombines TRBV12-3 or TRBV12-4 with TRBJ2-7; D is undetermined. The V end was cut by 3 bases, the J end by 5 bases, with 5 bases between. The CDR3 extends over 11 amino acids. DNA of the CDR3: TGTGCCAGCAGTTTTTCCCACGAGCAGTACTTC. It is translated as CASSFSHEQYF.

This clonotype was detected only a few times. The chain joins TRBV15 to TRBJ2-5, with a tentative D call TRBD2 (5 bases). Germline-derived CDR1 and CDR2 are LNHNV and YYDKDF (reference sequence). This CDR3 contains 15 residues. Trimming stripped 0 bases from V and 0 bases from J, with 8 bases between. The CDR3 DNA follows: TGTGCCACCAGCAGAGATCCCGGGAACCAAGAGACCCAGTACTTC. This gives the protein CATSRDPGNQETQYF. Based on the CDR3 plus reference TRBV15 and TRBJ2-5, the full variable domain is DAMVIQNPRYQVTQFGKPVTLSCSQTLNHNVMYWYQQKSSQAPKLLFHYYDKDFNNEADTPDNFQSRRPNTSFCFLDIRSPGLGDTAMYLCATSRDPGNQETQYFGPGTRLLVL.

The chain is built from TRBV5-4 and TRBJ2-5; weak D call: TRBD2 (6 bases). Trimming stripped 4 bases from V and 5 bases from J, with 15 bases between. Looked up from germline, CDR1 is SGHNT and CDR2 is YYREEE (reference sequence). This CDR3 is built from 14 residues. CDR3 sequence reads: CASSGAGSGETQYF. CDR3 nucleotide sequence: TGTGCCAGCAGCGGCGCGGGATCCGGGGAGACCCAGTACTTC.

The rearrangement joins TRBV19 to TRBJ2-7, with D perhaps being TRBD1 or TRBD2 (5 bases each). V lost 3 bases and J 3 bases, leaving 12 bases between the germline ends. Germline CDR1 reads LNHDA; CDR2 reads SQIVND (reference sequence). The CDR3 runs 14 residues. In nucleotides, the CDR3 is TGTGCCAGTAGTATCCGGGGCGGAAACTACGAGCAGTACTTC. Its translation: CASSIRGGNYEQYF.

J is TRBJ2-3 and V is TRBV12-3 or TRBV12-4, with D tentatively TRBD2 (5 bases). The germline V and J ends were trimmed by 5 bases and 8 bases, with 8 bases remaining between them. The CDR3 runs to 11 residues. This CDR3 is CASSTGSTQYF. For the CDR3, the DNA is TGTGCCAGCAGTACGGGGAGTACGCAGTATTTT.

V and J are TRBV24-1 and TRBJ2-7; 11 bases agree with TRBD1. The CDR3 contains 15 residues. The trim removed 3 bases at V and 2 bases at J, leaving 2 bases unmatched. Germline V CDR1 and CDR2: KGHDR, SFDVKD. The CDR3 loop reads CATSDGGQGAYEQYF. DNA for the CDR3: TGTGCCACCAGTGATGGGGGACAGGGGGCCTACGAGCAGTACTTC.

The rearrangement links TRBV6-2 or TRBV6-3 to TRBJ2-1; 7 nucleotides match TRBD1. Germline V lookup: CDR1 MNHEY, CDR2 SVGEGT. CDR3 length: 16 amino acids. The ends lost 2 bases at V and 6 bases at J; junction bases unmatched: 10. The CDR3 DNA reads as TGTGCCAGCAGTTACACGGGACAGCGACTCCTCAATGAGCAGTTCTTC. This translates into CASSYTGQRLLNEQFF.

This clonotype was seen at least ten times. The chain links TRBV3-1 to TRBJ2-1; D is uncertain. Germline CDR1 reads LGHDT; CDR2 reads YNNKEL (reference sequence). This CDR3 is built from 13 residues. The germline V and J ends were trimmed by 0 bases and 8 bases, with 8 bases remaining between them. The CDR3, as DNA: TGTGCCAGCAGCCAAGATGTCGGCCATGAGCAGTTCTTC. It is translated as CASSQDVGHEQFF.

This clonotype came up many times. The gene calls are TRBV7-3 and TRBJ1-3; D is unclear. This CDR3 is 13 amino acids long. Germline CDR1 and CDR2: SGHTA and FQGTGA. Trimming left V 5 bases short and J 0 bases short, with 5 bases between. The CDR3 coding sequence is TGTGCCAGCAGCCCGAGCTCTGGAAACACCATATATTTT. Translating it yields CASSPSSGNTIYF.

This clonotype was counted only a few times. This sequence joins TRBV5-8 and TRBJ2-3; no definite D call. The CDR3 loop spans 15 amino acids. Germline loops: CDR1 SGHTS, CDR2 YDEGEE. With 6 bases removed from V and 4 bases from J, the gap between germline ends came to 18 bases. The CDR3 region has the DNA TGTGCCAGCATAAAGACCGCTGGAGCATCAGATACGCAGTATTTT. It translates to CASIKTAGASDTQYF.

Many counts were recorded for this clonotype. This chain joins TRBV6-2 or TRBV6-3 and TRBJ2-7; D is uncertain. The CDR3 has 12 residues. The germline V and J ends were trimmed by 0 bases and 3 bases, with 3 bases remaining between them. Germline V gene sequence: CDR1 MNHEY, CDR2 SVGEGT. CDR3 sequence: CASSYSNYEQYF. The CDR3 DNA is TGTGCCAGCAGTTACTCCAACTACGAGCAGTACTTC.

This clonotype was counted only a few times. CDR3 sequence: CASSYSAGGGYEQYF. CDR3 sequence (DNA): TGTGCCAGCAGTTACTCGGCAGGGGGTGGGTACGAGCAGTACTTC. This sequence joins TRBV6-6 and TRBJ2-7; 7 bases are a match to TRBD1. The germline V gene has CDR1 MNHNY and CDR2 SVGAGI (reference sequence). J gave up 4 bases and V 0 bases, and 6 bases lay outside the gene matches. There are 15 residues in the CDR3.

This clonotype was recorded many times. CDR3 loop: CASKIGGGATDTQYF. The CDR3 DNA is TGTGCCAGCAAAATTGGAGGGGGGGCCACAGATACGCAGTATTTT. The chain is built from TRBV28 and TRBJ2-3; a weak D match, TRBD2 (7 bases). V dropped 7 bases and J dropped 2 bases, with 16 bases sitting between them. CDR1 is MDHEN, CDR2 SYDVKM, per germline. The CDR3 covers 15 residues.

This clonotype was picked up many times. This sequence joins TRBV27 and TRBJ2-3; TRBD1 or TRBD2 may be the D gene (6 bases each). Germline CDR1 reads MNHEY; CDR2 reads SMNVEV (reference sequence). Trimming cost V 6 bases and J 3 bases, with 19 bases left between them. There are 16 residues in the CDR3. The CDR3 sequence is CASSRRAGHETDTQYF. The CDR3 coding sequence is TGTGCCAGCAGCCGGAGGGCGGGACACGAGACAGATACGCAGTATTTT.

There are many counts of this clonotype. The chain couples TRBV15 to TRBJ2-7; D is possibly TRBD1 (6 bases). Trimming took 2 bases from V and 4 from J, leaving 9 bases between them. CDR3 size: 13 residues. Germline CDR1 is LNHNV and CDR2 is YYDKDF (reference sequence). The DNA for the CDR3 is TGTGCCACCAGCAGAACCGGACAGTACGAGCAGTACTTC. Amino acid sequence: CATSRTGQYEQYF.

This sequence joins TRBV10-3 and TRBJ2-3; 7 bases map to TRBD1. Per the germline V gene, CDR1 is ENHRY and CDR2 is SYGVKD. The CDR3 loop spans 13 amino acids. With V trimmed by 9 bases and J by 2 bases, 5 bases remained unmatched. CDR3 DNA sequence: TGTGCCATTGGACAGGCTTACACAGATACGCAGTATTTT. It yields the protein CAIGQAYTDTQYF.

This clonotype was recorded many times. The chain joins TRBV2 to TRBJ2-3; 9 bases are a match to TRBD1. The germline V gene encodes CDR1 SNHLY and CDR2 FYNNEI. The CDR3 length is 16 residues. V gave up 1 base and J gave up 2 bases; unmatched junction bases: 4. The CDR3 spells CASSEDRDRDTDTQYF. The CDR3 DNA is TGTGCCAGCAGTGAAGACCGGGACAGGGACACAGATACGCAGTATTTT.

This clonotype was recorded at least ten times. This chain uses TRBV28 with TRBJ1-1; D not certain. This CDR3 is 14 amino acids long. V gave up 5 bases and J gave up 5 bases, with 15 bases separating them. Germline V gene data show CDR1 as MDHEN and CDR2 as SYDVKM. The CDR3 protein is CASSPLGRVTEAFF. In DNA, the CDR3 is TGTGCCAGCAGTCCCCTAGGTAGAGTGACTGAAGCTTTCTTT.